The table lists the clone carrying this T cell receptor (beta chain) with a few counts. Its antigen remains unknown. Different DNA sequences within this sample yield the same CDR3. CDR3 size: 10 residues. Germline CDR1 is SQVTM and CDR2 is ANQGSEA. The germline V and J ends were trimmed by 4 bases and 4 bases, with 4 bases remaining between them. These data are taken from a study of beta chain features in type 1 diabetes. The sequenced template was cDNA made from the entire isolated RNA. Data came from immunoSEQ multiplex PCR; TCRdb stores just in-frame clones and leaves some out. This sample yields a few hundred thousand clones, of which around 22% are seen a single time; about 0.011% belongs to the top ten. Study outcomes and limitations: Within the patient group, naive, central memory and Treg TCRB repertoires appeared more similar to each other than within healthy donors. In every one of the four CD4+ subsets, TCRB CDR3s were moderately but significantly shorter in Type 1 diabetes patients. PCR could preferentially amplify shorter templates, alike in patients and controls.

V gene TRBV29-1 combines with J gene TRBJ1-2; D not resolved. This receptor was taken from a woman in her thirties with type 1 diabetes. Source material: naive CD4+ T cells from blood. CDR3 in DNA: TGCAGCGTTGGAGGCTATGGCTACACCTTC. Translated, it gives CSVGGYGYTF.